This TCR beta chain appears in the sequencing data of a study of shared clonotypes between healthy human individuals. Replicate PCRs from sorted subsets contained approximately 200 ng DNA, which is 30,000 to 35,000 T cell genomes. The table came from immunoSEQ multiplex PCR; TCRdb's copy has only in-frame clones and leaves some out. Among about 2.1 million clones, just over 90% were seen once, and the ten largest hold about 1.7%. Findings of the study overall: Donor scarcity curtailed the genetic and exposure-history diversity represented herein.

Only CD45RO-negative cells positively selected for CCR7 counted as naive CD8 cells, so terminally differentiated effector memory CD45RA+ cells were excluded. The sample holds a few counts of this clone. Its antigen is not identified. The V gene's germline CDR1 is SNHLY and CDR2 FYNNEI. The CDR3 is 12 residues long. Trimming took 5 bases from V and 11 from J; bases not matched to a gene: 6. This sequence was found in a man between 18 and 35 years old in good health. Some clones in this sample may be carry-over from other donors' samples. The chain is built from TRBV2 and TRBJ1-1; the match to TRBD1 covers 9 bases. The sequencing sample was made of naive CD8+ T cells from PBMCs. The CDR3 region has the DNA TGTGCCAGCAGTCGGGACAGGGATAGGGCTTTCTTT. It codes for CASSRDRDRAFF.